The present TCR beta chain was sequenced within a study of T-cell reconstitution after alpha-beta-depleted transplantation in children. The CDR3 length is 18 residues. Germline lookup yields CDR1 DFQATT and CDR2 SNEGSKA (reference sequence). V dropped 0 bases and J dropped 3; count of bases not matched to a gene: 12. TCRbeta library construction was performed incorporating unique molecular identifiers. TCRdb reprocessed the PCR reads via MiXCR and lists one record per CDR3 protein. The sample includes about 610,000 distinct CDR3 sequences, over 9.5% seen only once; the top ten take roughly 4%. The source material was PBMCs from the stem cell graft donor, sampled from the stem cell graft. This receptor was obtained from a human donor who donated a stem cell graft to a child with acute myeloid leukemia. The V and J genes are TRBV20-1 and TRBJ2-1; 9 bases are shared with TRBD2. In DNA form, the CDR3 reads TGCAGTGCTAGAGACAAATCGCAGCTAGCGGGGTTCTACAATGAGCAGTTCTTC. This encodes CSARDKSQLAGFYNEQFF.